This T cell receptor (beta chain) was recorded in a study of cytomegalovirus exposure and HLA in healthy donors. Study results and caveats: Overall, under 200 TCR beta chains were annotated as cytomegalovirus-associated. Later analysis showed most CMV-associated TCR beta chains appearing HLA-restricted. Among immune exposure information, only CMV serostatus was available.

The donors, nominally healthy at sampling, likely had unrecorded immune exposures. The PCR used 60 Vbeta and 13 Jbeta primers. Sequencing used immunoSEQ multiplex PCR; TCRdb keeps in-frame clones, though not all of them. The sample consists of about 230,000 clones, almost 85% of them appearing once. Germline lookup yields CDR1 SNHLY and CDR2 FYNNEI. This CDR3 region has 14 residues. V was trimmed by 6 bases and J by 7 bases, leaving 13 bases between them. For this clone: Antigen specificity is unknown.

The chain links TRBV2 to TRBJ1-6; no firm D call. The TCR comes from a woman in her forties in good health and CMV-seronegative. The sequencing input was PBMCs. The CDR3: CASSREEKNSPLHF. The CDR3 region has the DNA TGTGCCAGCAGCCGGGAGGAGAAAAATTCACCCCTCCACTTT. Drawing the rest from reference TRBV2 and TRBJ1-6, the complete variable domain is EPEVTQTPSHQVTQMGQEVILRCVPISNHLYFYWYRQILGQKVEFLVSFYNNEISEKSEIFDDQFSVERPDGSNFTLKIRSTKLEDSAMYFCASSREEKNSPLHFGNGTRLTVT.